Sequencing of this TCR beta chain was carried out in a study of T cell repertoires in cytomegalovirus infection. Study context: Recently identified HLA-C-restricted CMV epitopes were among the peptides used.

TCRdb processed the reads anew with MiXCR; each CDR3 protein has one entry. The sample includes under 850,000 distinct CDR3 sequences, around a third seen only once; the top ten take 15% to 20%. This clonotype has just a few counts. Its specificity is unknown. Germline CDR1 SGHTA, CDR2 FQGNSA. The CDR3 loop spans 11 amino acids. Trimming cost V 8 bases and J 5 bases, with 9 bases left between them. The sample was cultured PBMCs, taken from culture after CMV antigen stimulation. The receptor's source is a human donor in good health (CMV status not recorded). Some clones in this sample may be carry-over from other donors' samples. The V call is TRBV7-2, the J call TRBJ2-5, with a possible D match to TRBD2 (5 bases). The CDR3 DNA sequence: TGTGCCAGCGCCTCGGGGGAGACCCAGTACTTC. Translation: CASASGETQYF.